These 27 T cell receptor beta chains share one sample of origin, sequenced in a study of T cell responses to AZD1222 COVID-19 vaccine. Using immunoSEQ multiplex PCR, the repertoire was profiled, and TCRdb retains in-frame clones only, with some absent. The sample lists approximately 160,000 clones; about 92% were seen once. Source: peripheral blood, taken on day 0 of AZD1222 vaccination. These TCRs come from an adult in good health.

The chain combines TRBV20-1 with TRBJ1-4, with D possibly being TRBD1 (5 bases). The V gene's germline CDR1 is DFQATT and CDR2 SNEGSKA (reference sequence). V was shortened by 3 bases and J by 10 bases, with 15 bases between the two germline ends. The CDR3 totals 13 residues. The CDR3: CSASHSQAAKLFF. CDR3 sequence (DNA): TGCAGTGCTAGTCACTCACAGGCGGCAAAACTGTTTTTT.

In DNA, the CDR3 is TGTGCCAGCAGTGATAGGGGGCGCGGGGGCTACACCTTC. Its protein is CASSDRGRGGYTF. The chain combines TRBV2 with TRBJ1-2; 7 positions match TRBD1. Germline CDR1 SNHLY, CDR2 FYNNEI. V gave up 3 bases and J gave up 8 bases; unmatched junction bases: 6. The CDR3 runs 13 residues.

The chain couples TRBV9 to TRBJ1-1; 7 bases are a match to TRBD1. Germline CDR1 SGDLS, CDR2 YYNGEE. This CDR3 comprises 15 residues. J was trimmed by 5 bases and V by 4 bases; bases with no gene match: 11. The CDR3 nucleotides are TGTGCCAGCAGCCCCCCCGGGACAGTAATAACTGAAGCTTTCTTT. Protein product: CASSPPGTVITEAFF. The whole variable domain, remainder taken from reference TRBV9 and TRBJ1-1, is DSGVTQTPKHLITATGQRVTLRCSPRSGDLSVYWYQQSLDQGLQFLIQYYNGEERAKGNILERFSAQQFPDLHSELNLSSLELGDSALYFCASSPPGTVITEAFFGQGTRLTVV.

The chain carries TRBV30 and TRBJ1-3, with a possible D match to TRBD1 (5 bases). The V gene's germline CDR1 is GTSNPN and CDR2 SVGIG (reference sequence). The CDR3 spans 15 residues. The V end lost 3 bases, the J end lost 4 bases, and 16 bases lay between the germline ends. The CDR3 loop is CAWSPGRSGGNTIYF. DNA for the CDR3: TGTGCCTGGAGCCCGGGACGCTCGGGCGGAAACACCATATATTTT. The full variable domain, in which reference TRBV30 and TRBJ1-3 provide the parts outside the CDR3, is SQTIHQWPATLVQPVGSPLSLECTVEGTSNPNLYWYRQAAGRGLQLLFYSVGIGQISSEVPQNLSASRPQDRQFILSSKKLLLSDSGFYLCAWSPGRSGGNTIYFGEGSWLTVV.

Turning to this clone: The junction shows a germline mismatch at one end, possibly a read error. The V and J genes are TRBV12-3 or TRBV12-4 and TRBJ1-2, with 7 positions matching TRBD1. The CDR3 consists of 12 residues. DNA of the CDR3: TGTGCCAGCAGTTTAGAAGGACAGGCTGGGCACTTC. Residues: CASSLEGQAGHF.

This chain joins TRBV18 and TRBJ2-1; D call uncertain. The CDR3 loop spans 16 amino acids. With 0 bases removed from V and 0 bases from J, the gap between germline ends came to 9 bases. The germline gives CDR1 KGHSH, CDR2 LQKENI. DNA of the CDR3: TGTGCCAGCTCACCACCGGGCCAGAGCTCCTACAATGAGCAGTTCTTC. This encodes CASSPPGQSSYNEQFF.

The chain employs TRBV5-1 and TRBJ1-2; 9 bases are shared with TRBD1. V gave up 0 bases and J gave up 4 bases; unmatched junction bases: 7. CDR3 length: 16 amino acids. In germline, CDR1 is SGHRS, CDR2 YFSETQ. The CDR3 sequence is CASSLGGQGPSYGYTF. CDR3 bases: TGCGCCAGCAGCTTGGGGGGACAGGGCCCCTCCTATGGCTACACCTTC.

The chain combines TRBV27 with TRBJ1-2, with D perhaps matching TRBD1 (5 bases). The CDR3 is made up of 15 amino acids. Per germline, CDR1 MNHEY and CDR2 SMNVEV (reference sequence). Trimming shortened V by 3 bases and J by 4 bases, and 15 bases separated the two germline ends. Here the CDR3 reads CASSFYQGYSYGYTF. The CDR3 nucleotides are TGTGCCAGCAGTTTCTATCAGGGCTATAGCTATGGCTACACCTTC.

This clone is a singleton in its sample. This rearrangement joins TRBV5-1 to TRBJ2-5; 9 bases are shared with TRBD2. Germline CDR1 and CDR2: SGHRS and YFSETQ. Trimming removed 0 bases from V and 4 bases from J; junction bases left unmatched: 4. The CDR3 is 15 amino acids. The DNA for the CDR3 is TGCGCCAGCAGCTTGGCCCTAGCGGGGTTAGAGACCCAGTACTTC. This translates into CASSLALAGLETQYF.

The chain has TRBV6-5 and TRBJ1-2; no clear D gene. The CDR3 totals 16 residues. Germline CDR1 MNHEY, CDR2 SVGAGI. Between the trimmed V and J ends, which lost 2 bases and 4 bases, there was a span of 17 bases. CDR3 amino acids: CASSYLPRPTSYGYTF. The CDR3 coding sequence is TGTGCCAGCAGTTACCTCCCGCGGCCAACCTCCTATGGCTACACCTTC.

J is TRBJ2-4 and V is TRBV9, with D perhaps TRBD1 (6 bases). V was shortened by 4 bases and J by 6 bases, with 11 bases between the two germline ends. This CDR3 spans 13 amino acids. The germline V gene encodes CDR1 SGDLS and CDR2 YYNGEE. CDR3 sequence: CASSPQDRNIQYF. Here the CDR3 DNA reads TGTGCCAGCAGCCCCCAGGACAGAAACATTCAGTACTTC. The full variable domain, rest sourced from reference TRBV9 and TRBJ2-4, is DSGVTQTPKHLITATGQRVTLRCSPRSGDLSVYWYQQSLDQGLQFLIQYYNGEERAKGNILERFSAQQFPDLHSELNLSSLELGDSALYFCASSPQDRNIQYFGAGTRLSVL.

This chain joins TRBV12-5 and TRBJ2-1; D remains ambiguous. The CDR3 sequence is 14 residues long. V lost 3 bases to trimming and J lost 0 bases, with 6 bases between them. CDR1 and CDR2 from the germline V gene are LGHNT and FRNRAP. This chain's CDR3 is CASGFSVSYNEQFF. The CDR3 DNA reads as TGTGCTAGTGGTTTTAGTGTCTCCTACAATGAGCAGTTCTTC.

J is TRBJ1-2 and V is TRBV4-1, with TRBD1 matching over 11 bases. CDR1 MGHRA and CDR2 YSYEKL come from the germline V gene. The ends lost 2 bases at V and 4 bases at J; junction bases unmatched: 12. This CDR3 has 18 amino acids. The CDR3 nucleotides read TGCGCCAGCAGCCAAACGTCGCGGCGGACAGGGGGCGGCTATGGCTACACCTTC. This codes for CASSQTSRRTGGGYGYTF.

The chain recombines TRBV12-3 or TRBV12-4 with TRBJ1-2, with TRBD1 as a possible D gene (5 bases). There are 13 residues in the CDR3. The V end lost 5 bases, the J end lost 7 bases, and 14 bases lay between the germline ends. The CDR3 coding sequence is TGTGCCAGCAGTGCAACGGGACCCTCTGGCTACACCTTC. Its translation is CASSATGPSGYTF.

This rearrangement joins TRBV4-3 to TRBJ2-2, with D unresolved. This CDR3 is 15 amino acids long. Germline CDR1 is LGHNA and CDR2 is YSLEER. The V end was cut by 0 bases, the J end by 1 base, with 6 bases between. The DNA for the CDR3 is TGCGCCAGCAGCCAAGATCCCTGGAACACCGGGGAGCTGTTTTTT. Its protein product is CASSQDPWNTGELFF.

V gene TRBV6-5 combines with J gene TRBJ1-2; a possible D gene is TRBD1 (6 bases). V lost 7 bases and J 4 bases, leaving 13 bases between the germline ends. The CDR3 is 13 amino acids. The V gene's germline CDR1 is MNHEY and CDR2 SVGAGI. The CDR3 bases are TGTGCCAGCACCAGGACAGACTTCTATGGCTACACCTTC. Translation: CASTRTDFYGYTF.

This sequence joins TRBV5-1 and TRBJ1-1; a possible D gene is TRBD1 (6 bases). V lost 3 bases to trimming and J lost 2 bases, with 14 bases between them. The CDR3 totals 15 residues. Germline-derived CDR1 and CDR2 are SGHRS and YFSETQ. The CDR3 DNA sequence: TGCGCCAGCAGCTGGGTACAGGGTGCAAACACTGAAGCTTTCTTT. Amino acids: CASSWVQGANTEAFF. Looking up the rest from reference TRBV5-1 and TRBJ1-1 gives the full variable domain: KAGVTQTPRYLIKTRGQQVTLSCSPISGHRSVSWYQQTPGQGLQFLFEYFSETQRNKGNFPGRFSGRQFSNSRSEMNVSTLELGDSALYLCASSWVQGANTEAFFGQGTRLTVV.

The J gene is TRBJ2-7, the V gene TRBV29-1; weak D call: TRBD1 (5 bases). The V end was cut by 6 bases, the J end by 2 bases, with 8 bases between. Germline assignment: CDR1 SQVTM and CDR2 ANQGSEA. The CDR3 contains 11 residues. CDR3 DNA: TGCAGCGTGACAGTTACCTACGAGCAGTACTTC. It encodes CSVTVTYEQYF.

The genes are TRBV27 and TRBJ1-6; D is unclear. Germline V CDR1 and CDR2: MNHEY, SMNVEV (reference sequence). The CDR3 is 13 amino acids. Between the trimmed V and J ends, which lost 4 bases and 14 bases, there was a span of 15 bases. This chain's CDR3 is CASSYGRTSTLHF. CDR3 nucleotide sequence: TGTGCCAGCAGTTACGGACGGACTAGCACCCTCCACTTT.

The table lists this clone with a few counts. The rearrangement links TRBV28 to TRBJ2-3; D gene unclear. CDR3 length: 14 residues. The germline V gene encodes CDR1 MDHEN and CDR2 SYDVKM. Trimming cost V 3 bases and J 0 bases, with 7 bases left between them. CDR3 bases: TGTGCCAGCAGTTTTCCCCCTAGCACAGATACGCAGTATTTT. The encoded protein is CASSFPPSTDTQYF. Full variable domain (rest looked up from reference TRBV28 and TRBJ2-3): DVKVTQSSRYLVKRTGEKVFLECVQDMDHENMFWYRQDPGLGLRLIYFSYDVKMKEKGDIPEGYSVSREKKERFSLILESASTNQTSMYLCASSFPPSTDTQYFGPGTRLTVL.

The chain couples TRBV19 to TRBJ1-5; tentatively, D is TRBD1 (6 bases). Germline-derived CDR1 and CDR2 are LNHDA and SQIVND (reference sequence). Trimming removed 6 bases from V and 3 bases from J, with 15 bases in between. The CDR3 runs 15 residues. In nucleotides, the CDR3 is TGTGCCAGTAGCATCACAGGGTTTAACAATCAGCCCCAGCATTTT. Translated, it gives CASSITGFNNQPQHF.

The chain recombines TRBV2 with TRBJ2-3; D is uncertain. With 8 bases removed from V and 0 bases from J, the gap between germline ends came to 12 bases. The CDR3 is made up of 14 amino acids. Germline V lookup: CDR1 SNHLY, CDR2 FYNNEI. The CDR3, as DNA: TGTGCCAGCGGACGGCTTTCTAGCACAGATACGCAGTATTTT. Translating it yields CASGRLSSTDTQYF. Drawing the rest from reference TRBV2 and TRBJ2-3, the complete variable domain is EPEVTQTPSHQVTQMGQEVILRCVPISNHLYFYWYRQILGQKVEFLVSFYNNEISEKSEIFDDQFSVERPDGSNFTLKIRSTKLEDSAMYFCASGRLSSTDTQYFGPGTRLTVL.

The chain is built from TRBV10-3 and TRBJ1-1, with 7 bases identical to TRBD1. Looked up from germline, CDR1 is ENHRY and CDR2 is SYGVKD. This CDR3 has 14 residues. J gave up 0 bases and V 4 bases, and 2 bases lay outside the gene matches. CDR3 loop: CAISGTGLNTEAFF. DNA of the CDR3: TGTGCCATCAGTGGGACAGGTCTGAACACTGAAGCTTTCTTT.

J is TRBJ1-4 and V is TRBV7-8, with D perhaps matching TRBD1 (5 bases). The CDR3 has 16 amino acids. The V end was cut by 0 bases, the J end by 7 bases, with 15 bases between. Germline loops: CDR1 SGHVS, CDR2 FQNEAQ. The DNA for the CDR3 is TGTGCCAGCAGCTTAGCGACGGGACTTGGTGGTGAAAAACTGTTTTTT. This gives the protein CASSLATGLGGEKLFF.

The CDR3 nucleotides are TGTGCCAGCAGCCAGACAGCGTCGGGCAATCAGCCCCAGCATTTT. Amino acid sequence: CASSQTASGNQPQHF. The chain links TRBV6-2 or TRBV6-3 to TRBJ1-5; the D gene is possibly TRBD1 (5 bases). CDR3 size: 15 residues. CDR1 MNHEY and CDR2 SVGEGT come from the germline V gene. V shed 6 bases and J shed 2 bases, with 14 bases lying between them.

This clone was seen a single time. The CDR3 sequence is CASSQAGTVYGYTF. The CDR3 DNA reads TGTGCCAGCAGCCAAGCAGGGACAGTCTATGGCTACACCTTC. The chain couples TRBV3-1 (or the pseudogene TRBV3-2) to TRBJ1-2; TRBD1 matches 7 bases. Trimming removed 1 base from V and 4 bases from J; junction bases left unmatched: 3. The CDR3 extends over 14 amino acids. Germline V gene data show CDR1 as LGHDT and CDR2 as YNNKEL (reference sequence).

The chain joins TRBV10-3 to TRBJ1-6, with a possible D match to TRBD1 (6 bases). Trimming left V 4 bases short and J 7 bases short, with 14 bases between. CDR1 is ENHRY and CDR2 is SYGVKD in the germline V gene. CDR3 length: 15 residues. The CDR3 nucleotides read TGTGCCATCAGTGTTACAGGGACCACAAATTCACCCCTCCACTTT. It yields the protein CAISVTGTTNSPLHF.